The 11 T cell receptor beta chains given below trace back to one sample, sequenced in a study of shared clonotypes between healthy human individuals. Repertoires were generated with immunoSEQ multiplex PCR, while TCRdb's copy carries only in-frame clones and drops some. The sample lists 400,000 to 550,000 clones, less than 80% occurring once. The sample was PBMCs. The receptors were gathered from a woman aged 40 to 50 in good health. Some clones in this sample may be carry-over from other donors' samples.

This clone was picked up a small number of times. The chain employs TRBV28 and TRBJ1-5, with D uncertain. The CDR3 is 14 residues long. Germline CDR1 and CDR2: MDHEN and SYDVKM. V gave up 5 bases and J gave up 7 bases, with 15 bases separating them. The CDR3 reads CASSVALTRQPQHF. CDR3 nucleotide sequence: TGTGCCAGCAGTGTGGCCCTGACCCGGCAGCCCCAGCATTTT.

The genes are TRBV4-2 and TRBJ2-1; D is unresolved. CDR1 and CDR2 from the germline V gene are LGHNA and YNFKEQ. The CDR3 consists of 16 residues. Trimming took off 0 bases at V and 5 bases at J, with 14 bases between the two ends. CDR3 sequence: CASSQDQTGENNEQFF. The CDR3 DNA sequence: TGTGCCAGCAGCCAAGATCAGACCGGTGAGAACAATGAGCAGTTCTTC.

This chain links TRBV27 with TRBJ2-1, with 11 bases identical to TRBD2. V gave up 6 bases and J gave up 4 bases; unmatched junction bases: 5. The CDR3 contains 15 residues. From germline, CDR1 is MNHEY and CDR2 SMNVEV (reference sequence). The CDR3 is CASSVTSGGYNEQFF. CDR3 sequence (DNA): TGTGCCAGCAGCGTCACTAGCGGGGGTTACAATGAGCAGTTCTTC.

This clone occurred once. This chain links TRBV10-1 with TRBJ2-7; either TRBD1 or TRBD2 may supply D (5 bases each). The CDR3 totals 16 residues. The V gene's germline CDR1 is WNHNN and CDR2 SYGVQD (reference sequence). V dropped 10 bases and J dropped 0 bases, with 22 bases sitting between them. The CDR3 region has the DNA TGCGCCACCCCCCCCCGGGACCTGGCGAGCTCCTACGAGCAGTACTTC. This translates into CATPPRDLASSYEQYF.

The V gene is TRBV10-3, the J gene TRBJ2-5; the match to TRBD1 covers 8 bases. CDR1 is ENHRY, CDR2 SYGVKD, per germline. CDR3 length: 14 amino acids. J was trimmed by 4 bases and V by 4 bases; bases with no gene match: 5. The CDR3 DNA follows: TGTGCCATCAGTGGAGGGACAGGAGTAGAGACCCAGTACTTC. This translates into CAISGGTGVETQYF.

The genes are TRBV6-1 and TRBJ1-2; no reliable D call. Trimming stripped 2 bases from V and 0 bases from J, with 10 bases between. The germline gives CDR1 MNHNS, CDR2 SASEGT. This CDR3 has 15 amino acids. CDR3 protein: CASSEKVGPNYGYTF. In DNA, the CDR3 is TGTGCCAGCAGTGAAAAAGTCGGGCCTAACTATGGCTACACCTTC.

The rearrangement joins TRBV5-6 to TRBJ1-1, with TRBD1 matching over 7 bases. V was pared by 1 base and J by 4 bases, with 1 base of the junction left unmatched. CDR3 length: 13 amino acids. Germline CDR1 is SGHDT and CDR2 is YYEEEE. The CDR3 sequence is CASSLSGGTEAFF. The CDR3 region has the DNA TGTGCCAGCAGCTTGTCAGGGGGCACTGAAGCTTTCTTT.

CDR3 in DNA: TGCGCCAGCAGCTTGGTGGCCGCGAACACCGGGGAGCTGTTTTTT. Its protein is CASSLVAANTGELFF. J is TRBJ2-2 and V is TRBV5-1; D unclear. The V and J ends lost 0 bases and 0 bases respectively, with 6 bases between them. Germline V gene data show CDR1 as SGHRS and CDR2 as YFSETQ. The CDR3 runs to 15 residues.

This clone was detected only a few times. V usage is TRBV7-9 and J usage is TRBJ1-1, with D possibly being TRBD1 (5 bases). CDR1 is SEHNR, CDR2 FQNEAQ, per germline (reference sequence). The CDR3 length is 14 residues. The V and J ends lost 5 bases and 6 bases respectively, with 16 bases between them. The CDR3 DNA follows: TGTGCCAGCAGCACCCCGACAGCGCGCCCTGAAGCTTTCTTT. This translates into CASSTPTARPEAFF.

V usage is TRBV5-1 and J usage is TRBJ2-7; tentative D call: TRBD1 (6 bases). The germline V and J ends were trimmed by 0 bases and 7 bases, with 14 bases remaining between them. CDR3 length: 14 residues. Germline V gene sequence: CDR1 SGHRS, CDR2 YFSETQ. For the CDR3, the DNA is TGCGCCAGCAGCTTGGCTGGGACACAAGGGGAGCAGTACTTC. This sequence encodes CASSLAGTQGEQYF.

Concerning this clone itself: Distinct nucleotide sequences in the sample also encode this CDR3. The chain is built from TRBV5-4 and TRBJ2-5, with D perhaps matching TRBD1 (6 bases). Germline V lookup: CDR1 SGHNT, CDR2 YYREEE (reference sequence). V was pared by 0 bases and J by 5 bases, with 8 bases between. This CDR3 spans 13 amino acids. The CDR3 bases are TGTGCCAGCAGCTTGGACAGGGAGGAGACCCAGTACTTC. It yields the protein CASSLDREETQYF.